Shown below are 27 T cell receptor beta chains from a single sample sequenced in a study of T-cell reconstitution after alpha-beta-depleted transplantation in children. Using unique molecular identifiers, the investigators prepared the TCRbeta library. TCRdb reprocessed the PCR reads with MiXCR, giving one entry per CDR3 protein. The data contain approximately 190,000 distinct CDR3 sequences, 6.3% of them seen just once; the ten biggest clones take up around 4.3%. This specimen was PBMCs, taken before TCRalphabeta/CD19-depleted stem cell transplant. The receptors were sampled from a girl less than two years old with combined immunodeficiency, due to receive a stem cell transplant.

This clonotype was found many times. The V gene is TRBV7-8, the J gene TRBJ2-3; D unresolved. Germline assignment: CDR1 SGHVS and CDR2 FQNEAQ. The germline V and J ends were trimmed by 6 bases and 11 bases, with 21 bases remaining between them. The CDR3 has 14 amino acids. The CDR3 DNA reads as TGTGCCAGCAGTTTCTTCGAAGGCCGGAACCAGCAGTATTTT. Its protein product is CASSFFEGRNQQYF.

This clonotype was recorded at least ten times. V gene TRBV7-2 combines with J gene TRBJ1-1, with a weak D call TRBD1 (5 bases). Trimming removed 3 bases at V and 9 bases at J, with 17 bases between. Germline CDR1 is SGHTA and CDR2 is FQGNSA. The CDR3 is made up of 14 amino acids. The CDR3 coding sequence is TGTGCCAGCAGCTTCCAGGGTATAAGGGTGCAAGCTTTCTTT. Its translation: CASSFQGIRVQAFF.

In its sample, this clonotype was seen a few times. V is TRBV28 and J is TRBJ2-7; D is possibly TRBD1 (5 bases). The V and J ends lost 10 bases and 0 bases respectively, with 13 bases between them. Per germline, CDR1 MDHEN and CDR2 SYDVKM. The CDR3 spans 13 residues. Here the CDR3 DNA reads TGTGCCACCAAAATCCAGGGCTCCTACGAGCAGTACTTC. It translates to CATKIQGSYEQYF.

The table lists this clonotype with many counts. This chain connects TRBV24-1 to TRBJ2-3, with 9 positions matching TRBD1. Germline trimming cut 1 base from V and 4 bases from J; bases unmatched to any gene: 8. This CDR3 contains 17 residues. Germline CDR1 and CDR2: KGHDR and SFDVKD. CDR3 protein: CATSDFKDRGSADTQYF. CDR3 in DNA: TGTGCCACCAGTGATTTTAAGGACAGGGGATCCGCAGATACGCAGTATTTT.

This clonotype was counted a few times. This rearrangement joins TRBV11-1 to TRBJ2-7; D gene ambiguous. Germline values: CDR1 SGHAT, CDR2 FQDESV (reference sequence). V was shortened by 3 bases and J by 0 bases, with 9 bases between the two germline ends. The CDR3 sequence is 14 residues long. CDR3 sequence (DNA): TGTGCCAGCAGCTTTCAGTGGAGCTCCTACGAGCAGTACTTC. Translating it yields CASSFQWSSYEQYF.

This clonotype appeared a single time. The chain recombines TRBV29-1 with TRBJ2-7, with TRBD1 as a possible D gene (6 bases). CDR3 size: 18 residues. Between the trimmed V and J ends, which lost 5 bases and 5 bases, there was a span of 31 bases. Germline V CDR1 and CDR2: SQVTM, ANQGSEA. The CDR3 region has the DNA TGCAGCGTTAAACTCAGGGGTTCCCCTCAGTTATGTGAGAACGAGCAGTACTTC. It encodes CSVKLRGSPQLCENEQYF.

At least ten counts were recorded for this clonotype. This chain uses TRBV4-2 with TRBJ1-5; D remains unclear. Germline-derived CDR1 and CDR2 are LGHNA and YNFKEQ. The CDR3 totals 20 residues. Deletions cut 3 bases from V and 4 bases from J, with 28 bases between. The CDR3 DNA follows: TGTGCCAGCAGCCAGGCTCCTGTTCTGCAGGCAGCGGTAGGGAATCAGCCCCAGCATTTT. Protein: CASSQAPVLQAAVGNQPQHF.

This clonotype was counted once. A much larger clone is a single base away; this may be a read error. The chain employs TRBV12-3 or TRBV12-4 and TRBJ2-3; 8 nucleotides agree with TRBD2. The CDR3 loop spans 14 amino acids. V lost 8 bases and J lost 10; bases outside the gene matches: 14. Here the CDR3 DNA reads TGTGCCAGCTGTGCTAGCGGGCGCCCGGATGCGCAGTATTTT. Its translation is CASCASGRPDAQYF.

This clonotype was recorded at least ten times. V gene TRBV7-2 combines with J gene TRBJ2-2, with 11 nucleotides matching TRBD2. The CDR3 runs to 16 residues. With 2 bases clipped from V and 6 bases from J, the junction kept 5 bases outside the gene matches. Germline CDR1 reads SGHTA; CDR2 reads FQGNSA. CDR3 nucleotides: TGTGCCAGCAGCTTATATAGCGGGAGGGCCTCCGGGGAGCTGTTTTTT. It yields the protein CASSLYSGRASGELFF.

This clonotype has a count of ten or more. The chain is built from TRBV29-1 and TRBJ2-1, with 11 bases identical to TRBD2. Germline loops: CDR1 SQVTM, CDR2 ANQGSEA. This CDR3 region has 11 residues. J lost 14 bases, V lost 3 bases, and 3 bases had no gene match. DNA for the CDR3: TGCAGCGTTGATAGCGGGGGGGCCAAGTTCTTC. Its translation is CSVDSGGAKFF.

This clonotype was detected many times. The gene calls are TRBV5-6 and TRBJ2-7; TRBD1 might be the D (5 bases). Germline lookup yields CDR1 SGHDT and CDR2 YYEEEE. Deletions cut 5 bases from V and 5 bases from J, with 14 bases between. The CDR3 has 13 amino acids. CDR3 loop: CASRQGSNHEQYF. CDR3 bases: TGTGCCAGCAGGCAGGGTTCAAACCACGAGCAGTACTTC.

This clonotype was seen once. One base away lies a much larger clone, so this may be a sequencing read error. CDR3 amino acids: CASILPTWELFF. As DNA, the CDR3 is TGTGCCAGCATTCTTCCCACCTGGGAGCTGTTTTTT. The rearrangement links TRBV12-3 or TRBV12-4 to TRBJ2-2; unclear D gene. The CDR3 has 12 residues.

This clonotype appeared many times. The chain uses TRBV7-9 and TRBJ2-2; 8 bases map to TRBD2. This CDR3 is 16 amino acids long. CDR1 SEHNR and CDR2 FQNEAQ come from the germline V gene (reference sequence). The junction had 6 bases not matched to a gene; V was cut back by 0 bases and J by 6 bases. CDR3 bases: TGTGCCAGCAGCTTAGCGAGCGGACTAGCTGCCGGGGAGCTGTTTTTT. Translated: CASSLASGLAAGELFF.

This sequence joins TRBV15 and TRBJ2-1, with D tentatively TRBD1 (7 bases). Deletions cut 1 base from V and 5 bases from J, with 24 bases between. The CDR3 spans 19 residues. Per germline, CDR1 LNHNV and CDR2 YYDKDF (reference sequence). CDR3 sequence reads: CATSRAGPLPGQRDNEQFF. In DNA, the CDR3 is TGTGCCACCAGCAGAGCCGGGCCCCTCCCGGGACAGCGGGACAATGAGCAGTTCTTC. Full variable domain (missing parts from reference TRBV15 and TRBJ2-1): DAMVIQNPRYQVTQFGKPVTLSCSQTLNHNVMYWYQQKSSQAPKLLFHYYDKDFNNEADTPDNFQSRRPNTSFCFLDIRSPGLGDTAMYLCATSRAGPLPGQRDNEQFFGPGTRLTVL.

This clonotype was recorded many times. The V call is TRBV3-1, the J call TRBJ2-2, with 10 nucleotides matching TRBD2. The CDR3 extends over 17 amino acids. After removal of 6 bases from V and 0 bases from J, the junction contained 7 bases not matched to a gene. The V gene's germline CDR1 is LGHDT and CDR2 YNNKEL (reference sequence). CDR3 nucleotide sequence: TGTGCCAGCAGTCCGCTAACTAGCGGGGCGAACACCGGGGAGCTGTTTTTT. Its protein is CASSPLTSGANTGELFF.

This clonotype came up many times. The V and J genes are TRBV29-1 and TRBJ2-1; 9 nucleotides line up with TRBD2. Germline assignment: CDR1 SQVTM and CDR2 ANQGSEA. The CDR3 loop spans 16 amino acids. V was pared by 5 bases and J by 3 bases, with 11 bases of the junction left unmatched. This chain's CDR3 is CSVRSSGGPGYNEQFF. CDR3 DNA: TGCAGCGTTCGGAGTAGCGGGGGCCCAGGCTACAATGAGCAGTTCTTC.

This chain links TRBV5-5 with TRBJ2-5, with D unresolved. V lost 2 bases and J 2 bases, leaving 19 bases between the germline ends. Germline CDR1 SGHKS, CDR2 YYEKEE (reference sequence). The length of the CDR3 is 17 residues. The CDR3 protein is CASSFIDSWILQETQYF. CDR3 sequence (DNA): TGTGCCAGCAGCTTCATCGACTCCTGGATACTTCAAGAGACCCAGTACTTC.

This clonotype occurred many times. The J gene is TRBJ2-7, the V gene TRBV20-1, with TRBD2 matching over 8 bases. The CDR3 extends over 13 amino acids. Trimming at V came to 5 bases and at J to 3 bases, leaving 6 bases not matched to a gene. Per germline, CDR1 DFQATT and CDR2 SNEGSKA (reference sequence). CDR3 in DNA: TGCAGTGCTCCTCGGGAGGGCCTCTACGAGCAGTACTTC. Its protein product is CSAPREGLYEQYF.

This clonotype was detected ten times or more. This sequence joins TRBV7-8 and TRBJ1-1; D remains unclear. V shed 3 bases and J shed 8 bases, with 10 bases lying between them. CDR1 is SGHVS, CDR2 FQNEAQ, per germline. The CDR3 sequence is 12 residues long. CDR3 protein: CASSLGSSEAFF. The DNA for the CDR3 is TGTGCCAGCAGCTTGGGGTCGTCCGAAGCTTTCTTT.

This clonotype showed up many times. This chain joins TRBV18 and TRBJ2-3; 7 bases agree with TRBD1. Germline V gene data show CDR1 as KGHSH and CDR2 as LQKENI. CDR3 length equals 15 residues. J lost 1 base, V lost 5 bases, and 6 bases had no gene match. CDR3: CASSGQAFGTDTQYF. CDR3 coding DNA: TGTGCCAGCTCAGGACAGGCTTTTGGCACAGATACGCAGTATTTT.

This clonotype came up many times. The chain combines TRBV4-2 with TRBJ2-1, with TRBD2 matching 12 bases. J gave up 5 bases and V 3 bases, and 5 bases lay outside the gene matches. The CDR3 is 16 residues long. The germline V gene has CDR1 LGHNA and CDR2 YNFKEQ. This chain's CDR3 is CASSQTLAGGNNEQFF. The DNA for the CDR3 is TGTGCCAGCAGCCAGACGCTAGCGGGAGGGAACAATGAGCAGTTCTTC.

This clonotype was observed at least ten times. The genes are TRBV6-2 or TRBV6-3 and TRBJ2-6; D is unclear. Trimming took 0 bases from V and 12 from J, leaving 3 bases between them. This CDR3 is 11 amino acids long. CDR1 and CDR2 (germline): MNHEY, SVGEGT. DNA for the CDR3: TGTGCCAGCAGTTACTCCGGCGTCCTGACTTTC. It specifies CASSYSGVLTF.

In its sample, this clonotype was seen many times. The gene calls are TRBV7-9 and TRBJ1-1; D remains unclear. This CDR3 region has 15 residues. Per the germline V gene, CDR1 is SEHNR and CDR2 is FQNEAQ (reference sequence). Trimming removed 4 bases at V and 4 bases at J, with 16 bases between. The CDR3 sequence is CASSYVPGRGTEAFF. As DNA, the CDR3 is TGTGCCAGCAGCTATGTCCCCGGACGGGGCACTGAAGCTTTCTTT.

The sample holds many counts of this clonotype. CDR3: CASSLEYQESNVLTF. DNA of the CDR3: TGTGCCAGCAGCCTTGAATATCAAGAGTCCAACGTCCTGACTTTC. The chain is built from TRBV3-1 and TRBJ2-6; D is ambiguous. The CDR3 loop spans 15 amino acids. Trimming cost V 4 bases and J 8 bases, with 15 bases left between them. In germline, CDR1 is LGHDT, CDR2 YNNKEL (reference sequence).

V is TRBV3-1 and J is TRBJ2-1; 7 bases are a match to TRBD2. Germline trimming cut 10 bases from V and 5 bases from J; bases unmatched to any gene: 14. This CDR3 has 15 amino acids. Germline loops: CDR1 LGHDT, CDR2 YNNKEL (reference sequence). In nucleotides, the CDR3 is TGTGCCATCTCCGCCCGTCTAGCGGAAGACAATGAGCAGTTCTTC. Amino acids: CAISARLAEDNEQFF.

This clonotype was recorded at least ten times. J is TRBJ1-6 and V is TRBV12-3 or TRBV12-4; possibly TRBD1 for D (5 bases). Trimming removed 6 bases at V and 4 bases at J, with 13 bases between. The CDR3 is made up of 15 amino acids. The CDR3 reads CASSPGHPYNSPLHF. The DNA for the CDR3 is TGTGCCAGCAGCCCTGGACACCCTTATAATTCACCCCTCCACTTT.

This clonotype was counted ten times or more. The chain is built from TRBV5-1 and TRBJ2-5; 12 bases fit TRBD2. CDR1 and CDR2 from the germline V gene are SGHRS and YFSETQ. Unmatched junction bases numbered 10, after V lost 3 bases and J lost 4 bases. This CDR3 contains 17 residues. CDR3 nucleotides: TGCGCCAGCAGCTCAATGACTAGCGGGGGCATAAGAGAGACCCAGTACTTC. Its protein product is CASSSMTSGGIRETQYF.